Below are 23 T cell receptor beta chains sequenced from a single sample in a study of blood T cells in healthy people across ages. A second PCR of roughly 7 to 11 cycles used a sample-barcoded 5' primer and a J-beta primer mix. TCRdb reanalysed the 5' RACE reads using MiXCR and keeps one entry per CDR3 protein. The profile shows about 570,000 distinct CDR3 sequences, about 29% of them singletons. The sample was also reused in another study, on T cells of mothers and their children.

Material for sequencing was blood. These receptors were obtained from a boy younger than 10 in good health.

This clonotype was observed a handful of times. The rearrangement links TRBV15 to TRBJ2-3; 7 nucleotides match TRBD2. J gave up 0 bases and V 9 bases, and 9 bases lay outside the gene matches. Germline-derived CDR1 and CDR2 are LNHNV and YYDKDF (reference sequence). This CDR3 spans 15 amino acids. The CDR3 spells CATNGLGGSTDTQYF. The CDR3 region has the DNA TGTGCCACAAACGGTCTCGGGGGGAGCACAGATACGCAGTATTTT.

This clonotype came up a few times. The gene calls are TRBV21-1 and TRBJ2-5. Judging by the DNA end, TRBJ2-7 fits better; the J call may be wrong. TRBV21-1 is noted as a pseudogene. CDR3 length equals 15 residues. The CDR3 nucleotides are TGTGCCAGCAGCAAAGTCTACGGTGAAACCTACGAGCAGTACTTC. Amino acids: CASSKVYGETYEQYF.

This clonotype was detected ten times or more. The rearrangement uses TRBV30 and TRBJ1-1, with a weak D call TRBD1 (5 bases). CDR1 GTSNPN and CDR2 SVGIG come from the germline V gene (reference sequence). There are 15 residues in the CDR3. The V end lost 4 bases, the J end lost 2 bases, and 17 bases lay between the germline ends. This chain's CDR3 is CAWKTPWQGNTEAFF. CDR3 sequence (DNA): TGTGCCTGGAAGACCCCATGGCAGGGTAACACTGAAGCTTTCTTT.

The gene calls are TRBV30 and TRBJ1-5, with D possibly matching TRBD1 (5 bases). Germline values: CDR1 GTSNPN, CDR2 SVGIG (reference sequence). The V end lost 0 bases, the J end lost 5 bases, and 11 bases lay between the germline ends. CDR3 length: 14 amino acids. For the CDR3, the DNA is TGTGCCTGGAGTGTCCACAGGAAGGATCAGCCCCAGCATTTT. Protein sequence: CAWSVHRKDQPQHF.

The chain joins TRBV15 to TRBJ1-1, with 7 bases matching TRBD1. Germline V gene sequence: CDR1 LNHNV, CDR2 YYDKDF (reference sequence). Losses at the gene ends were 1 base for V and 1 base for J; bases not matched to a gene: 3. The CDR3 extends over 15 amino acids. The chain's CDR3 is CATSRGGTANTEAFF. The CDR3 DNA follows: TGTGCCACCAGCAGAGGTGGGACAGCGAACACTGAAGCTTTCTTT.

The sample holds many counts of this clonotype. This chain connects TRBV3-1 to TRBJ2-3; no firm D call. The germline gives CDR1 LGHDT, CDR2 YNNKEL (reference sequence). This CDR3 spans 13 amino acids. V was trimmed by 4 bases and J by 0 bases, leaving 5 bases between them. The CDR3 is CASSLTSTDTQYF. CDR3 sequence (DNA): TGTGCCAGCAGCCTAACTAGCACAGATACGCAGTATTTT.

The chain has TRBV3-1 and TRBJ1-2; D unclear. Germline lookup yields CDR1 LGHDT and CDR2 YNNKEL (reference sequence). CDR3 size: 14 residues. V lost 0 bases and J lost 4, with 9 bases in between. CDR3 loop: CASSQETVGYGYTF. CDR3 bases: TGTGCCAGCAGCCAAGAAACAGTCGGCTATGGCTACACCTTC.

The chain recombines TRBV12-3 or TRBV12-4 with TRBJ2-1, with 13 bases lining up with TRBD2. The CDR3 runs to 17 residues. V dropped 4 bases and J dropped 1; count of bases not matched to a gene: 4. CDR3 sequence (DNA): TGTGCCAGCAGTTCGACTAGCGGGGGGCTATCCTACAATGAGCAGTTCTTC. It encodes CASSSTSGGLSYNEQFF.

The sample holds a few counts of this clonotype. The chain is built from TRBV20-1 and TRBJ2-3; 10 positions agree with TRBD2. V was clipped by 4 bases and J by 0 bases; unmatched bases: 4. There are 15 residues in the CDR3. The germline V gene has CDR1 DFQATT and CDR2 SNEGSKA (reference sequence). CDR3 nucleotide sequence: TGCAGTGCTATAGGACTAGCGGAAAGCACAGATACGCAGTATTTT. This translates into CSAIGLAESTDTQYF.

This clonotype showed up just a few times. The chain links TRBV20-1 to TRBJ1-2; maybe TRBD1 (6 bases). The CDR3 totals 13 residues. Germline V gene data show CDR1 as DFQATT and CDR2 as SNEGSKA (reference sequence). V was shortened by 0 bases and J by 5 bases, with 10 bases between the two germline ends. In DNA form, the CDR3 reads TGCAGTGCTAGAGACCGCCAGGGGTATGGCTACACCTTC. Its translation: CSARDRQGYGYTF.

This clonotype has only a few counts. The J gene is TRBJ2-5, the V gene TRBV29-1, with D maybe TRBD2 (5 bases). The J call is in doubt because the DNA end fits TRBJ2-1 better. Germline CDR1 is SQVTM and CDR2 is ANQGSEA. This CDR3 has 15 amino acids. CDR3 sequence: CSVEVWGPTINEQFF. The CDR3, as DNA: TGCAGCGTTGAAGTATGGGGTCCGACTATCAATGAGCAGTTCTTC.

This chain joins TRBV4-1 and TRBJ1-6, with TRBD1 matching 9 bases. CDR1 is MGHRA, CDR2 YSYEKL, per germline. The junction had 11 bases not matched to a gene; V was cut back by 4 bases and J by 10 bases. This CDR3 has 16 amino acids. This chain's CDR3 is CASSLNPGQGVSPLHF. The CDR3 DNA reads TGCGCCAGCAGCCTTAACCCGGGACAGGGTGTATCACCCCTCCACTTT.

The chain uses TRBV2 and TRBJ2-2; D is ambiguous. Trimming removed 6 bases at V and 3 bases at J, with 11 bases between. This CDR3 has 14 amino acids. Per germline, CDR1 SNHLY and CDR2 FYNNEI. This CDR3 is CASRRPTDTGELFF. Here the CDR3 DNA reads TGTGCCAGCAGAAGACCGACGGACACCGGGGAGCTGTTTTTT. The full variable domain, completed using reference TRBV2 and TRBJ2-2, is EPEVTQTPSHQVTQMGQEVILRCVPISNHLYFYWYRQILGQKVEFLVSFYNNEISEKSEIFDDQFSVERPDGSNFTLKIRSTKLEDSAMYFCASRRPTDTGELFFGEGSRLTVL.

The V and J genes are TRBV24-1 and TRBJ2-5; D is possibly TRBD2 (5 bases). This CDR3 is 14 amino acids long. Trimming took 3 bases from V and 11 from J, leaving 18 bases between them. CDR1 and CDR2 from the germline V gene are KGHDR and SFDVKD. The CDR3 coding sequence is TGTGCCACCAGTGATCAGCCGGCGGATCGGGGACAGTACTTC. It is translated as CATSDQPADRGQYF.

This clonotype was picked up one time. The rearrangement links TRBV10-3 to TRBJ2-3; TRBD2 aligns across 10 bases. Germline loops: CDR1 ENHRY, CDR2 SYGVKD. This CDR3 has 15 amino acids. J was trimmed by 2 bases and V by 6 bases; bases with no gene match: 5. CDR3 in amino acids: CAISRGLALTDTQYF. CDR3 coding DNA: TGTGCCATCAGCCGGGGACTAGCGCTCACAGATACGCAGTATTTT.

The chain uses TRBV6-5 and TRBJ1-2; the match to TRBD1 covers 10 bases. Trimming cost V 7 bases and J 4 bases; bases outside gene matches: 9. This CDR3 spans 15 amino acids. Per germline, CDR1 MNHEY and CDR2 SVGAGI. The CDR3 bases are TGTGCCAGCAACGCGGACAGGGGGGACATCTATGGCTACACCTTC. Translating gives CASNADRGDIYGYTF.

The chain recombines TRBV12-5 with TRBJ2-7, with D perhaps TRBD1 (5 bases). The CDR3 has 14 residues. Germline loops: CDR1 LGHNT, CDR2 FRNRAP. V gave up 0 bases and J gave up 6 bases, with 12 bases separating them. The CDR3 region is CASGLVGRAGEQYF. CDR3 nucleotide sequence: TGTGCTAGTGGTTTGGTCGGCAGGGCCGGCGAGCAGTACTTC.

This rearrangement joins TRBV30 to TRBJ2-7; 10 nucleotides agree with TRBD2. The length of the CDR3 is 15 residues. V shed 3 bases, J shed 0 bases, and the junction held 5 bases outside the gene matches. Germline V gene lookup returns CDR1 GTSNPN and CDR2 SVGIG (reference sequence). The CDR3 sequence is CAWRVSGGTSYEQYF. The CDR3 coding sequence is TGTGCCTGGAGGGTTAGCGGGGGGACCTCCTACGAGCAGTACTTC.

This clonotype was seen a handful of times. This rearrangement joins TRBV20-1 to TRBJ2-2; D is perhaps TRBD2 (6 bases). V lost 3 bases, J lost 6 bases, and 20 bases lay in between. The CDR3 runs to 16 residues. From germline, CDR1 is DFQATT and CDR2 SNEGSKA (reference sequence). CDR3 bases: TGCAGTGCTAGGGGGTGGGGAACGGGAGCCGCCGGGGAGCTGTTTTTT. Translated: CSARGWGTGAAGELFF.

This clonotype was seen many times. V and J are TRBV15 and TRBJ1-4; D is uncertain. The CDR3 consists of 13 residues. Germline-derived CDR1 and CDR2 are LNHNV and YYDKDF (reference sequence). Deletions cut 4 bases from V and 8 bases from J, with 11 bases between. The CDR3 here is CATSTGLREKLFF. DNA of the CDR3: TGTGCCACCAGCACCGGGTTAAGGGAAAAACTGTTTTTT. Based on the CDR3 plus reference TRBV15 and TRBJ1-4, the full variable domain is DAMVIQNPRYQVTQFGKPVTLSCSQTLNHNVMYWYQQKSSQAPKLLFHYYDKDFNNEADTPDNFQSRRPNTSFCFLDIRSPGLGDTAMYLCATSTGLREKLFFGSGTQLSVL.

The V gene is TRBV28, the J gene TRBJ1-4, with unresolved D. The V gene lost 4 bases and the J gene lost 4 bases, with 4 bases spanning the gap. CDR1 is MDHEN, CDR2 SYDVKM, per germline. The CDR3 totals 12 residues. CDR3 sequence reads: CASSWGNEKLFF. For the CDR3, the DNA is TGTGCCAGCAGTTGGGGTAATGAAAAACTGTTTTTT.

The J gene is TRBJ2-5, the V gene TRBV7-2; a weak D match, TRBD2 (5 bases). Matching the DNA end better, TRBJ2-1 makes the J call doubtful. CDR1 and CDR2 (germline): SGHTA, FQGNSA. The CDR3 spans 13 residues. The CDR3 protein is CASSLRTSNEQFF. The CDR3, as DNA: TGTGCCAGCAGCTTACGGACTTCCAATGAGCAGTTCTTC.

CDR3 amino acids: CASSRPSGGASEQYF. The CDR3, as DNA: TGTGCCAGCAGTCGCCCCAGCGGGGGGGCGAGTGAGCAGTACTTC. V and J are TRBV12-3 or TRBV12-4 and TRBJ2-7; TRBD2 matches 10 bases. J gave up 7 bases and V 5 bases, and 11 bases lay outside the gene matches. CDR3 length equals 15 residues.